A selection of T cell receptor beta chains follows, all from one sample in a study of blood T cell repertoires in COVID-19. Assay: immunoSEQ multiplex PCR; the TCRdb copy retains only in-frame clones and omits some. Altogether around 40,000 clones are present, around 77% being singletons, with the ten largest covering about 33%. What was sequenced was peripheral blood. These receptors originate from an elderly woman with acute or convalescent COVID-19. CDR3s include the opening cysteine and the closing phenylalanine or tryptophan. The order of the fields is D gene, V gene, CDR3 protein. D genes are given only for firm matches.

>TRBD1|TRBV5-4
CASSFGAGQSNYGYTF
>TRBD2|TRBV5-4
CASSLEIAGGEQFF
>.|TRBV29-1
CSVGATTDQPQHF
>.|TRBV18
CASSPGGAHYEQYF
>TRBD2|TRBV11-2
CASSSSGNEQYF
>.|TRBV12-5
CASGSSRTVGNEQFF
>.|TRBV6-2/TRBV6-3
CASSLDGGAFEQFF
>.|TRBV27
CASSPGQNYGYTF
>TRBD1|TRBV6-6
CASSYLTGGNEQYF
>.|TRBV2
CASTGPNNYGYTF
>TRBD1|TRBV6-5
CASRRDRGDTEAFF
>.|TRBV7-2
CASSPADSSYGYTF
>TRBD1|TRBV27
CASSGTGTGELEKLFF
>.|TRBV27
CASSPWGSTGTLETQYF
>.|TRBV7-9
CASSLGDYGYTF
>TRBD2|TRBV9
CASSVSSGLSYNEQFF
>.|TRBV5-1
CASSLERLPGGEQFF
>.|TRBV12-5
CASGGLTRGEQYF
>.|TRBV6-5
CASRRDTVGEQYF
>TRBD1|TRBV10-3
CAISESRGQGVGQQYF
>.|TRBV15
CATSRGRGGSYEQYF
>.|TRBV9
CASTGLGVSNTEAFF
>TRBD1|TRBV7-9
CASSYPGTGNTGELFF
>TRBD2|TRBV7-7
CASSPGTSGKTDTQYF